One sample yielded the 10 T cell receptor beta chains listed below, sequenced in a study of CD8 T cells in ankylosing spondylitis. TCRdb reanalysed the 5' RACE reads using MiXCR and keeps one entry per CDR3 protein. The repertoire holds approximately 300,000 distinct CDR3 sequences, with more than 20% as singletons. Sequencing was done on a sample of blood, either unsorted or a sorted T cell fraction (not recorded which). Source of these receptors: a female donor with ankylosing spondylitis or in good health (not recorded which).

This clonotype showed up just a few times. J is TRBJ1-2 and V is TRBV20-1; 9 nucleotides match TRBD1. This CDR3 has 12 amino acids. V gave up 6 bases and J gave up 7 bases; unmatched junction bases: 6. Looked up from germline, CDR1 is DFQATT and CDR2 is SNEGSKA (reference sequence). Here the CDR3 DNA reads TGCAGTGCGGACAGGGGCGTGGTTGGCTACACCTTC. Translation gives CSADRGVVGYTF.

Here the CDR3 DNA reads TGTGCCAGCAGCCTACTGGAGATCTCTGGAAACACCATATATTTT. Translation gives CASSLLEISGNTIYF. The chain links TRBV4-2 to TRBJ1-3; D is undetermined. Per the germline V gene, CDR1 is LGHNA and CDR2 is YNFKEQ. The CDR3 is 15 residues long. V was clipped by 4 bases and J by 0 bases, with 10 bases between them.

V and J are TRBV6-5 and TRBJ2-5; TRBD2 agrees at 8 bases. V gave up 4 bases and J gave up 5 bases; unmatched junction bases: 6. Germline V lookup: CDR1 MNHEY, CDR2 SVGAGI. This CDR3 contains 14 residues. The CDR3 sequence: CASSSTSAYETQYF. In nucleotides, the CDR3 is TGTGCCAGCAGTTCGACTAGCGCCTATGAGACCCAGTACTTC.

The rearrangement joins TRBV20-1 to TRBJ2-5; no clear D gene. V was shortened by 3 bases and J by 2 bases, with 7 bases between the two germline ends. Germline V CDR1 and CDR2: DFQATT, SNEGSKA (reference sequence). This CDR3 is 12 amino acids long. CDR3: CSASTNQETQYF. DNA of the CDR3: TGCAGTGCTAGTACTAATCAAGAGACCCAGTACTTC.

This chain uses TRBV5-1 with TRBJ2-7; D tentatively reads TRBD1 or TRBD2 (5 bases each). CDR1 is SGHRS and CDR2 is YFSETQ in the germline V gene. The CDR3 covers 14 residues. V was pared by 3 bases and J by 2 bases, with 12 bases between. The CDR3 is CASSYGTKPYEQYF. CDR3 sequence (DNA): TGCGCCAGCAGCTACGGGACGAAACCCTACGAGCAGTACTTC.

The table lists this clonotype with a few counts. V gene TRBV6-1 combines with J gene TRBJ2-6; 7 bases map to TRBD1. Germline V gene data show CDR1 as MNHNS and CDR2 as SASEGT. The length of the CDR3 is 14 residues. Losses at the gene ends were 9 bases for V and 2 bases for J; bases not matched to a gene: 4. The CDR3: CASKTGAGANVLTF. CDR3 sequence (DNA): TGTGCCAGTAAAACAGGGGCTGGGGCCAACGTCCTGACTTTC.

This clonotype came up many times. The J gene is TRBJ2-7, the V gene TRBV20-1; D is unclear. V was pared by 6 bases and J by 1 base, with 19 bases between. Germline lookup yields CDR1 DFQATT and CDR2 SNEGSKA (reference sequence). The CDR3 length is 15 residues. The CDR3 reads CSAPRPVPPSYEQYF. CDR3 DNA: TGCAGTGCCCCTAGACCTGTACCCCCATCCTACGAGCAGTACTTC.

The chain links TRBV10-3 to TRBJ2-1; 7 bases are shared with TRBD2. The CDR3 has 13 residues. The V gene end was trimmed by 7 bases and the J gene end by 4 bases; junction bases not matched to a gene: 4. Germline V lookup: CDR1 ENHRY, CDR2 SYGVKD. For the CDR3, the DNA is TGTGCCATCACCAGCGGGACGTACAATGAGCAGTTCTTC. Its translation is CAITSGTYNEQFF.

In this sample, this clonotype turned up a few times. The rearrangement joins TRBV28 to TRBJ2-3, with no clear D. The germline gives CDR1 MDHEN, CDR2 SYDVKM. Trimming took 3 bases from V and 7 from J, leaving 17 bases between them. This CDR3 comprises 15 residues. The CDR3 here is CASSFSSARRHTQYF. CDR3 in DNA: TGTGCCAGCAGTTTTTCGTCCGCCCGGCGGCATACGCAGTATTTT.

In its sample, this clonotype was seen a few times. The chain joins TRBV20-1 to TRBJ2-3; the D is unclear. The V end was cut by 3 bases, the J end by 0 bases, with 13 bases between. This CDR3 contains 15 residues. Germline V lookup: CDR1 DFQATT, CDR2 SNEGSKA (reference sequence). The CDR3 sequence: CSARGGISSTDTQYF. DNA of the CDR3: TGCAGTGCTAGGGGCGGAATTTCTAGCACAGATACGCAGTATTTT.